These 12 T cell receptor beta chains were all obtained from the same sample, sequenced in a study of shared clonotypes between healthy human individuals. The data were produced by immunoSEQ multiplex PCR, yet TCRdb's version contains in-frame clones alone and is incomplete. The sample lists about 2.3 million clones; 90% to 95% were seen once. The sequencing sample was made of naive CD4+ T cells from PBMCs. Subset indicated: CD45RA+ positively selected. The origin of the receptors is a man between 18 and 29 years old in good health. Some clones in this sample may be carry-over from other donors' samples.

This clone was counted once. The chain is built from TRBV4-1 and TRBJ1-4, with D possibly matching TRBD1 (6 bases). CDR1 is MGHRA and CDR2 is YSYEKL in the germline V gene. The CDR3 has 17 residues. V was clipped by 4 bases and J by 7 bases, with 22 bases between them. CDR3 sequence (DNA): TGCGCCAGCAGCCGATGGGGCTGGGGGGCGGGGGGTGAAAAACTGTTTTTT. Its protein is CASSRWGWGAGGEKLFF.

This chain uses TRBV5-1 with TRBJ2-1, with no clear D. V lost 0 bases to trimming and J lost 0 bases, with 10 bases between them. The CDR3 totals 16 residues. Germline V gene sequence: CDR1 SGHRS, CDR2 YFSETQ. CDR3 in amino acids: CASSLVGFTSYNEQFF. The CDR3 DNA reads as TGCGCCAGCAGCTTGGTCGGCTTCACCTCCTACAATGAGCAGTTCTTC. The full variable domain, with the rest looked up from reference TRBV5-1 and TRBJ2-1, is KAGVTQTPRYLIKTRGQQVTLSCSPISGHRSVSWYQQTPGQGLQFLFEYFSETQRNKGNFPGRFSGRQFSNSRSEMNVSTLELGDSALYLCASSLVGFTSYNEQFFGPGTRLTVL.

This chain connects TRBV7-2 to TRBJ1-2; D gene unclear. V lost 5 bases to trimming and J lost 2 bases, with 9 bases between them. Germline V lookup: CDR1 SGHTA, CDR2 FQGNSA. The CDR3 covers 13 residues. DNA of the CDR3: TGTGCCAGCAGCCGTCTAGGGAACTATGGCTACACCTTC. It yields the protein CASSRLGNYGYTF.

The CDR3 here is CASSATSGRYNEQFF. DNA for the CDR3: TGTGCCAGCAGCGCGACTAGCGGGAGGTACAATGAGCAGTTCTTC. This chain links TRBV7-2 with TRBJ2-1, with TRBD2 matching over 13 bases. From germline, CDR1 is SGHTA and CDR2 FQGNSA. This CDR3 is 15 amino acids long. Losses at the gene ends were 5 bases for V and 4 bases for J; bases not matched to a gene: 2.

The chain joins TRBV4-2 to TRBJ2-1; 8 bases fit TRBD1. CDR3 length: 15 residues. Germline CDR1 is LGHNA and CDR2 is YNFKEQ. Losses at the gene ends were 0 bases for V and 2 bases for J; bases not matched to a gene: 0. In DNA form, the CDR3 reads TGTGCCAGCAGCCAAGAGGGACAGGCCTACAATGAGCAGTTCTTC. Its protein is CASSQEGQAYNEQFF.

The V gene is TRBV4-1, the J gene TRBJ2-7; D uncertain. Trimming cost V 2 bases and J 4 bases, with 21 bases left between them. This CDR3 is 17 amino acids long. Germline lookup yields CDR1 MGHRA and CDR2 YSYEKL. The CDR3 coding sequence is TGCGCCAGCAGCCAACCCCCGGGCGGCAGCCTTATTTACGAGCAGTACTTC. Its protein is CASSQPPGGSLIYEQYF.

This rearrangement joins TRBV6-1 to TRBJ1-5; D possibly corresponds to TRBD1 (5 bases). This CDR3 has 17 amino acids. CDR1 MNHNS and CDR2 SASEGT come from the germline V gene. With 2 bases removed from V and 2 bases from J, the gap between germline ends came to 16 bases. The CDR3 here is CASSEQRAGSGNQPQHF. The CDR3 DNA follows: TGTGCCAGCAGTGAACAGCGGGCAGGGAGCGGCAATCAGCCCCAGCATTTT.

The chain has TRBV11-2 and TRBJ1-6; D gene uncertain. Trimming pared 5 bases from V and 13 bases from J, leaving 12 bases between. CDR3 length: 12 residues. The germline V gene has CDR1 SGHAT and CDR2 FQNNGV. CDR3 residues: CASSPSDRPLHF. The CDR3, as DNA: TGTGCCAGCAGCCCCAGCGATCGGCCCCTCCACTTT.

This sequence joins TRBV5-1 and TRBJ2-7; D unresolved. From germline, CDR1 is SGHRS and CDR2 YFSETQ. The CDR3 runs 14 residues. Trimming removed 2 bases from V and 1 base from J, with 10 bases in between. The CDR3 protein is CASSFPERSYEQYF. Here the CDR3 DNA reads TGCGCCAGCAGCTTTCCGGAGAGATCCTACGAGCAGTACTTC. Supplemented by reference TRBV5-1 and TRBJ2-7, the full variable domain reads KAGVTQTPRYLIKTRGQQVTLSCSPISGHRSVSWYQQTPGQGLQFLFEYFSETQRNKGNFPGRFSGRQFSNSRSEMNVSTLELGDSALYLCASSFPERSYEQYFGPGTRLTVT.

The chain couples TRBV7-2 to TRBJ2-7, with TRBD1 matching 8 bases. Trimming removed 2 bases from V and 2 bases from J; junction bases left unmatched: 5. The CDR3 runs 15 residues. From germline, CDR1 is SGHTA and CDR2 FQGNSA. This chain's CDR3 is CASSLWGTGAYEQYF. In DNA form, the CDR3 reads TGTGCCAGCAGCTTATGGGGGACAGGAGCCTACGAGCAGTACTTC.

V and J are TRBV5-5 and TRBJ2-7; 7 nucleotides align to TRBD1. Trimming removed 4 bases from V and 1 base from J; junction bases left unmatched: 8. Germline CDR1 SGHKS, CDR2 YYEKEE (reference sequence). The CDR3 is 15 amino acids. CDR3 DNA sequence: TGTGCCAGCAGCGAGACAGGGATCCGATCCTACGAGCAGTACTTC. Translation: CASSETGIRSYEQYF.

This clone occurred once. The gene calls are TRBV11-2 and TRBJ1-4, with D perhaps TRBD1 (5 bases). Germline CDR1 SGHAT, CDR2 FQNNGV. The CDR3 loop spans 12 amino acids. V gave up 8 bases and J gave up 13 bases, with 17 bases separating them. This CDR3 is CASSPRGGGLFF. The CDR3 DNA sequence: TGTGCCAGCTCGCCTCGTGGGGGGGGACTGTTTTTT.